The following is a TCR beta chain sequence with its context. The V gene's germline CDR1 is SGHAT and CDR2 FQNNGV. V shed 1 base and J shed 5 bases, with 8 bases lying between them. The CDR3 loop spans 14 amino acids. Repertoires were generated with immunoSEQ multiplex PCR, while TCRdb's copy carries only in-frame clones and drops some. The sample lists approximately 400,000 clones, more than 75% seen once, with 3% to 4% in the top ten. Noted treatment: some 20 received Ad26.COV2.S at low or high dose, single or two shots; about 5 received placebo; per-sample allocation not given. Day 63 after the first injection of vaccine or placebo was the sampling time. Whoever gave the sample was an adult aged 18-55 years in Boston. This sample is drawn from a study of Ad26.COV2.S vaccination and SARS-CoV-2 variants. The overall study: Donor was assigned to the Ad26.COV2.S arm of trial COV1001. The vaccine Ad26.COV2.S was put into the muscle once, or twice with 56 days between.

The specimen comprised peripheral blood, sampled in a trial of Ad26.COV2.S vaccine versus placebo. The chain combines TRBV11-2 with TRBJ2-2; D gene uncertain. The source is a person aged 18-65 years who received the Ad26.COV2.S COVID-19 vaccine or a placebo. CDR3 loop: CASSLGIGTGELFF. The CDR3 DNA follows: TGTGCCAGCAGCTTAGGCATAGGGACCGGGGAGCTGTTTTTT.